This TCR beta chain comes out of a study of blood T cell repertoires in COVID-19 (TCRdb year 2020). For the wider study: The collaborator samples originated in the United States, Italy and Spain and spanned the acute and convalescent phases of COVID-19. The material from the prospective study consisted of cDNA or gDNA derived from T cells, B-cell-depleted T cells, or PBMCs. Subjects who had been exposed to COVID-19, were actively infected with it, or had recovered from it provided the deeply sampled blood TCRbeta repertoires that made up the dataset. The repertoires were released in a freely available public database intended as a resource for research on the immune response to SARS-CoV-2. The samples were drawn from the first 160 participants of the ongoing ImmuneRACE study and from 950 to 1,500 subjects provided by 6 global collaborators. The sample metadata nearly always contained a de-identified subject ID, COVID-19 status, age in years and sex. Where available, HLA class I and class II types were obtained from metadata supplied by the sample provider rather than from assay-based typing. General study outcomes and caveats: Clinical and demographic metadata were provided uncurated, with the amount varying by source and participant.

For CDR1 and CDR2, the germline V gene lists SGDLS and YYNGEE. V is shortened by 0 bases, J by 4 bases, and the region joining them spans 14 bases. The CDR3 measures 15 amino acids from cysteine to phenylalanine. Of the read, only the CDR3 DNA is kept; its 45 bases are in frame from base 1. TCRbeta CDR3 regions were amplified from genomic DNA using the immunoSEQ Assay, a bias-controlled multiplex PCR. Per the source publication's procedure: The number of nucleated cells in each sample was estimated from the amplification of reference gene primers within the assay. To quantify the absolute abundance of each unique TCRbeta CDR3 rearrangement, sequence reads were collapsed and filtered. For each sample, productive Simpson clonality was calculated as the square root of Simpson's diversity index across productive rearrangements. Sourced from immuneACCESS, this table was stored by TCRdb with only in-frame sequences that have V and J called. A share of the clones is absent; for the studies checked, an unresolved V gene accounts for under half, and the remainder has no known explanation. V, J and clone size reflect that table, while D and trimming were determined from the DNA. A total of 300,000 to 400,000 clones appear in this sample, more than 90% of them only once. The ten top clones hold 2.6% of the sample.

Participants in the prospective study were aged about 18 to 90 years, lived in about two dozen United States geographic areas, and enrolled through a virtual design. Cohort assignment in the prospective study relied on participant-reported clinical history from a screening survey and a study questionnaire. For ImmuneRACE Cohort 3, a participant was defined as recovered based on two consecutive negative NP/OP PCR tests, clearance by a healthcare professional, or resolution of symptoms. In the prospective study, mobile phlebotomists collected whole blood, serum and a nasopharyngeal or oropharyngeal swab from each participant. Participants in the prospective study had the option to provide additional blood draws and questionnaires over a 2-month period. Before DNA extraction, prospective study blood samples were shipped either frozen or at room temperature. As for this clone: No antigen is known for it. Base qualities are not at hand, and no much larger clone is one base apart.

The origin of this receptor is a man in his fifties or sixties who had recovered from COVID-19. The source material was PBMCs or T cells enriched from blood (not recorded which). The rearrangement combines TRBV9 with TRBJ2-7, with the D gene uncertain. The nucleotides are TGTGCCAGCAGCGTAGGAGGTCTGGCGGTTTACGAGCAGTACTTC. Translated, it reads CASSVGGLAVYEQYF.